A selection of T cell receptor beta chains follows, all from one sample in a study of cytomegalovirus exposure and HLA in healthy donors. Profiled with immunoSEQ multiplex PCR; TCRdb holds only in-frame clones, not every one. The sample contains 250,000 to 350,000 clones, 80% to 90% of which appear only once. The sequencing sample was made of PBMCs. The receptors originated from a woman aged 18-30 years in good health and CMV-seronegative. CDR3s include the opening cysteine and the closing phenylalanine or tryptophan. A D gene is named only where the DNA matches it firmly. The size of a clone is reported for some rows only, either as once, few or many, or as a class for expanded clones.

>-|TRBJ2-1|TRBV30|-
TGTGCCTGGGATAGGAGGGCCGGACATGAGCAGTTCTTC
CAWDRRAGHEQFF
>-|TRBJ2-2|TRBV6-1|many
TGTGCCAGCAGTTGGGCGGGCCCAATCACCGGGGAGCTGTTTTTT
CASSWAGPITGELFF
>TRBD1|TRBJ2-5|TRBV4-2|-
TGTGCCAGCAGCCAAGATCAGGGGGAGCCTAGAGCCCAGTACTTC
CASSQDQGEPRAQYF
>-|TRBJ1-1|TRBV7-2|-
TGTGCCAGCAGCACCCGACAAGGCTGGGACACTGAAGCTTTCTTT
CASSTRQGWDTEAFF
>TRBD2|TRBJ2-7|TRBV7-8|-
TGTGCCAGCAGCTTAGGGGGACTAGCGGGACTCTACGAGCAGTACTTC
CASSLGGLAGLYEQYF
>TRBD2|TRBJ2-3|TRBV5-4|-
TGTGCCAGCAGCTTGACAGGGCGGGAGGGCCCGACAGCAGATACGCAGTATTTT
CASSLTGREGPTADTQYF
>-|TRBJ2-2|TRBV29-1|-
TGCAGCGCCGAACCCATTCGCGGGAAGACCGGGGAGCTGTTTTTT
CSAEPIRGKTGELFF
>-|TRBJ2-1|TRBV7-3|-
TGTGCCAGCAGCCGCCCCGGGTTCAATGAGCAGTTCTTC
CASSRPGFNEQFF
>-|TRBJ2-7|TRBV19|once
TGTGCCAGTACCCGGGGTGGGAGCTCCTACGAGCAGTACTTC
CASTRGGSSYEQYF
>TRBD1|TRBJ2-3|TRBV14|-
TGTGCCAGCAGCCAAGAGAGGACGGGACAGGGAAGAACAGATACGCAGTATTTT
CASSQERTGQGRTDTQYF
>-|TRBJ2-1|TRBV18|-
TGTGCCAGCTCACCACCGCTGGACAGCTCCTACAATGAGCAGTTCTTC
CASSPPLDSSYNEQFF
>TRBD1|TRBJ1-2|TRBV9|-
TGTGCCAGCAGCCCTTTCGGGACAGAGTTAGCTAACTATGGCTACACCTTC
CASSPFGTELANYGYTF
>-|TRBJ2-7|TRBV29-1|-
TGCAGCGTTGACTCAGGGTCCGAGCAGTACTTC
CSVDSGSEQYF
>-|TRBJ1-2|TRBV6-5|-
TGTGCCAGCCGGGACACCTCCCGTATGGGCTACACCTTC
CASRDTSRMGYTF
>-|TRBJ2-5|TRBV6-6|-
TGTGCCAGCATGGTAGCGGAGGATTCGGGAGAGACCCAGTACTTC
CASMVAEDSGETQYF
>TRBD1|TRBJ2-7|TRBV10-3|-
TGTGCCATCAGTGCGGGACAGGGAGGGTATTCGGTGCAGTACTTC
CAISAGQGGYSVQYF
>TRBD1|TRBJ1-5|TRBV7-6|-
TGTGCCAGCAGCTTAGATGGGACAGGGGGCCCCCCCCAGCATTTT
CASSLDGTGGPPQHF
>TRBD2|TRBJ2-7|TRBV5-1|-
TGCGCCAGCAGCTTCTCGGGAGGGCCGGACGAGCAGTACTTC
CASSFSGGPDEQYF
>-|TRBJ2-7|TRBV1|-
TGCACCAGCAGCCCAACGACTAGCGGGAGAACCCACGAGCAGTACTTC
CTSSPTTSGRTHEQYF
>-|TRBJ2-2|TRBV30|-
TGTGCCTGGAGTGTCAGAGGTGGGGAGCTGTTTTTT
CAWSVRGGELFF
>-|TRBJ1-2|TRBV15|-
TGTGCCACCAGCAGTCCAGTTAACTATGGCTACACCTTC
CATSSPVNYGYTF
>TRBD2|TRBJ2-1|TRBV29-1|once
TGCAGCGTTATTACTTCCGGGCTAGCGGCTTTTTTCTCCTACAATGAGCAGTTCTTC
CSVITSGLAAFFSYNEQFF
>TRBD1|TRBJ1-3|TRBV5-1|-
TGCGCCAGCAGGACACAGGGGAGGCTTGACACCATATATTTT
CASRTQGRLDTIYF
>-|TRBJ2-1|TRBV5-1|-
TGCGCCAGCACCCTAGGTGGCCGCGGCAATGAGCAGTTCTTC
CASTLGGRGNEQFF
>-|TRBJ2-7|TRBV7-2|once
TGTGCCAGCAGCGTATACTACGAGCAGTACTTC
CASSVYYEQYF
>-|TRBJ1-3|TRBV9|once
TGTGCCAGCAGCGTAGAGCTAAGTCCCTCTGGAAACACCATATATTTT
CASSVELSPSGNTIYF
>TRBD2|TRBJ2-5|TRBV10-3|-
TGTGCCACCGGAGCGGGAGGACGGGAAGAGACCCAGTACTTC
CATGAGGREETQYF
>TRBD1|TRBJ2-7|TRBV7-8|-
TGTGCCAGCAGCCTACAGGGGTACGAGCAGTACTTC
CASSLQGYEQYF
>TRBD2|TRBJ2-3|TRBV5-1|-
TGCGCCAGCAGCTTGGGGGCTAGCGGGAGGTTAGGTACGCAGTATTTT
CASSLGASGRLGTQYF
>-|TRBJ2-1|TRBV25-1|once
TGTGCCAGCCGTACCAATGAAGGGGGTGAGCAGTTCTTC
CASRTNEGGEQFF
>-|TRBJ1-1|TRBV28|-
TGTGCCAGCAGTCTTACAGGGCACCCGGTGAATATTGAAGCTTTCTTT
CASSLTGHPVNIEAFF
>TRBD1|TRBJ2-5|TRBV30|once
TGTGCCTGGAGTGTAGGACAGGGGGCTCGGGAGACCCAGTACTTC
CAWSVGQGARETQYF
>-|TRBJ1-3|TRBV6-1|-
TGTGCCAGCGTTGCGGGGGCGGAAGGAAACACCATATATTTT
CASVAGAEGNTIYF
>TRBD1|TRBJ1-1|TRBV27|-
TGTGCCAGCAGTAAAACAGGGGGTGGTGAAGCTTTCTTT
CASSKTGGGEAFF
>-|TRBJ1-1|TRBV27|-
TGTGCCAGCAGAGAGGGGGAGACAAACACTGAAGCTTTCTTT
CASREGETNTEAFF
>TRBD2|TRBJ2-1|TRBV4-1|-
TGCGCCAGCAGCCAGGGAAACGGGGGGACTTGGAATGAGCAGTTCTTC
CASSQGNGGTWNEQFF
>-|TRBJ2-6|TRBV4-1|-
TGCGCCAGCAGCCAAGGAATCGGGAACTCTGGGGCCAACGTCCTGACTTTC
CASSQGIGNSGANVLTF
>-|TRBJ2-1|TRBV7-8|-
TGTGCCAGCAGCCTGGGCGAGGAGCAGTTCTTC
CASSLGEEQFF
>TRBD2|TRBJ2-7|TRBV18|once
TGTGCCAGCTCACCGGGACTAGCGGGAGTCTACGAGCAGTACTTC
CASSPGLAGVYEQYF
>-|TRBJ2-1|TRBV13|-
TGTGCCAGCAGCTCCAAAAACCTGGCCAAAAATGAGCAGTTCTTC
CASSSKNLAKNEQFF
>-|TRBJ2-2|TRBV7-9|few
TGTGCCAGCAGCCAGACAGCGACCGGGGAGCTGTTTTTT
CASSQTATGELFF
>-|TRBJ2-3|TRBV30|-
TGTGCCTGGAGTGTACGGGGTGGACTCACAGATACGCAGTATTTT
CAWSVRGGLTDTQYF
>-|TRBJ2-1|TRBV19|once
TGTGCCAGTAGTTACGGGAGTAGCGTACCCTACAATGAGCAGTTCTTC
CASSYGSSVPYNEQFF
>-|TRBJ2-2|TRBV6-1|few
TGTGCCAGCTCCCAACTCCCGAACACCGGGGAGCTGTTTTTT
CASSQLPNTGELFF
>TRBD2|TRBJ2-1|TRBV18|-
TGTGCCAGCTCACCTACTAGCGGCTCCTACAATGAGCAGTTCTTC
CASSPTSGSYNEQFF
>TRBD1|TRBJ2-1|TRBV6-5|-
TGTGCCAGCACATATGCGGGACAGGGCACCAATGAGCAGTTCTTC
CASTYAGQGTNEQFF
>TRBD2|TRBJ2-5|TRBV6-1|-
TGTGCCAGCAGGATAAGCGGGGGAGAGACCCAGTACTTC
CASRISGGETQYF
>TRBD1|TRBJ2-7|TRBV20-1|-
TGCAGTGCTAATGACAGGGACGAGCAGTACTTC
CSANDRDEQYF
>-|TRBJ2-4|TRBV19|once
TGTGCCAGTAGTAGAGTCGCGGGATCCAAAAACATTCAGTACTTC
CASSRVAGSKNIQYF
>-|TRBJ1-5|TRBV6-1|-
TGTGCCAGCAGTGGCACCAGGTATAGCAATCAGCCCCAGCATTTT
CASSGTRYSNQPQHF
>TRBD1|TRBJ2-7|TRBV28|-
TGTGCCAGCAGTTTCCCGGGACAGGGGGGGTACGAGCAGTACTTC
CASSFPGQGGYEQYF